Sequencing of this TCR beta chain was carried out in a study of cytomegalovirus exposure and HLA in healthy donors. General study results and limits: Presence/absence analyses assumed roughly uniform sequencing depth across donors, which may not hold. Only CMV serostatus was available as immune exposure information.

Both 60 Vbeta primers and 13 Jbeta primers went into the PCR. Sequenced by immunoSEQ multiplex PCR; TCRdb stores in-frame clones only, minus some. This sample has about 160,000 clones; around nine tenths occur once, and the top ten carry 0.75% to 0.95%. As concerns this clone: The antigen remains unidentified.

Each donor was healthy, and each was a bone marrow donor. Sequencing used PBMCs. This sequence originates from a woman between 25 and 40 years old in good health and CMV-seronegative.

CDR3 residues: CASRTEPTNYGYTF. CDR3 DNA: TGCGCCAGCAGGACAGAGCCTACTAACTATGGCTACACCTTC. The rearrangement links TRBV5-1 to TRBJ1-2; weak D call: TRBD1 (5 bases). The germline CDR1 and CDR2 sequences are SGHRS and YFSETQ. The V end lost 5 bases, the J end lost 0 bases, and 11 bases lay between the germline ends. The CDR3 is 14 amino acids.